Sequencing of this T cell receptor (beta chain) was carried out in a study of T cell responses to AZD1222 COVID-19 vaccine (dated by TCRdb to about 2021). At the level of the whole study: AZD1222 recipients given second doses at about 4 weeks or at about 12 weeks were pooled, since spike-specific TCR depth and breadth were not found to differ between the two schedules. TCR sequencing was performed for more than 230 trial participants, of whom about 200 were given two doses of AZD1222 and around 25 were given two doses of MenACWY control vaccine. Trial participants were enrolled by age into 18-55, 56-69 and 70-plus year subgroups, with roughly 160, 29 and 62 TCR-sequenced participants respectively.

The paper's findings and limits, for the study overall: Because no day 14 peak-response samples were available, repertoires were characterized only after the peak T cell response. Most participants were white British and females outnumbered males, and the authors suggested that clonal diversity may have been underestimated. Vaccine-associated CD4 TCRs spanned the whole spike protein, with dominant responses in regions 160-218 and 743-854. Spike-specific TCR breadth and depth rose significantly after two AZD1222 doses compared with day 0 and with MenACWY recipients. Nearly half of unique spike-specific TCRs reportedly recognized epitopes outside regions mutated in the B.1.351 and B.1.1.7 variants. Conclusions about previously exposed vaccinees are limited, since just a handful of AZD1222 recipients were seropositive for SARS-CoV-2 at baseline. In the small 56-69-year group, the increase in depth fell short of significance, most likely because of low power.

Trimming takes 5 bases off V and 3 bases off J; junction bases not matched to a gene: 3. The CDR3 spans 13 residues, from the cysteine through the phenylalanine. This entry keeps only the CDR3 DNA: 39 bases, framed from base 1. In the germline V gene (reference sequence), CDR1 corresponds to LNHDA and CDR2 to SQIVND. Of note for this clone: Its antigen is unknown. No much larger clonotype is one base removed from it; base qualities were not supplied.

This specimen's time point label, interpreted: baseline before first vaccination. Vaccinee samples came from UK trials COV001 and COV002, including a single-blind randomized controlled phase 2/3 trial of AZD1222 (ChAdOx1 nCoV-19) in healthy adults. Trial participant PBMC samples were collected at day 0 and day 28 after the second dose for TCRbeta chain sequencing. The CDR3 regions of human TCRbeta chains were analyzed by immunosequencing. Turning to the authors' computational methods: Repertoire TCRs were matched against a reference library of SARS-CoV-2-specific TCRs generated with the MIRA antigen-specificity platform. Breadth was defined as the fraction of unique TCRs that were SARS-CoV-2-associated, and depth was defined as the fraction of total T cells that were SARS-CoV-2-associated. Using the MIRA data, every spike-specific TCR was mapped to the spike region that the TCR reacted to and assigned to either a CD4 or a CD8 class. Log10-transformed breadth and depth values were compared by one-way ANOVA with Sidak's multiple comparisons tests. Held by TCRdb, this immuneACCESS table contains in-frame sequences only and omits some clones. Under half of the omission traces to an unresolved V gene where checked; the cause of the rest is unknown. V and J calls and clone size follow that table, whereas D and trimming were derived from the DNA. For this sample there are approximately 80,000 clones; around 91% appear just once. Clones ranked in the top ten supply roughly 32% of the sample.

Sequenced here: peripheral blood, sampled on day 0 of AZD1222 vaccination. This sequence uses TRBV19 and TRBJ2-5; TRBD2 agrees with 7 junctional bases. This clonotype originated in an adult in good health. For the CDR3, the sequence is CASSPGGEETQYF. The nucleotide sequence reads as follows: TGTGCCAGTAGTCCTGGGGGGGAAGAGACCCAGTACTTC.